The 22 T cell receptor beta chains below come from one sample, sequenced in a study of blood T cell repertoires in COVID-19. Measured with immunoSEQ multiplex PCR; TCRdb has only the in-frame clones, and not every one. The table includes about 26,000 clones, 90% detected once. Sequenced: peripheral blood. Receptors originate from an older man with acute or convalescent COVID-19.

The V gene is TRBV7-2, the J gene TRBJ1-5; 7 bases are a match to TRBD1. CDR3 length equals 15 residues. Germline-derived CDR1 and CDR2 are SGHTA and FQGNSA. Unmatched junction bases numbered 11, after V lost 5 bases and J lost 7 bases. The chain's CDR3 is CASSLDRAVLQPQHF. CDR3 sequence (DNA): TGTGCCAGCAGCCTCGACAGGGCGGTTCTACAGCCCCAGCATTTT.

The CDR3 sequence is CASSQDRGDTQYF. DNA for the CDR3: TGTGCCAGCAGCCAGGACAGGGGAGATACGCAGTATTTT. This sequence joins TRBV5-4 and TRBJ2-3; TRBD1 aligns across 9 bases. V shed 4 bases and J 5 bases; nucleotides not matched to a gene: 2. The CDR3 runs to 13 residues. Germline assignment: CDR1 SGHNT and CDR2 YYREEE (reference sequence).

This chain connects TRBV15 to TRBJ2-2; D is possibly TRBD2 (5 bases). The CDR3 has 16 amino acids. Germline CDR1 LNHNV, CDR2 YYDKDF (reference sequence). Trimming pared 1 base from V and 5 bases from J, leaving 14 bases between. The chain's CDR3 is CATSRVRVMRTGELFF. Here the CDR3 DNA reads TGTGCCACCAGCAGAGTGAGGGTGATGAGAACCGGGGAGCTGTTTTTT.

V gene TRBV6-5 combines with J gene TRBJ2-7; 7 bases align to TRBD1. From germline, CDR1 is MNHEY and CDR2 SVGAGI. The length of the CDR3 is 15 residues. Trimming at V came to 6 bases and at J to 0 bases, leaving 8 bases not matched to a gene. The DNA of the CDR3 is TGTGCCAGCAGGCCGGGACAGCTGAACTCCTACGAGCAGTACTTC. It encodes CASRPGQLNSYEQYF.

The chain uses TRBV7-2 and TRBJ2-7; a possible D gene is TRBD1 (8 bases). Trimming shortened V by 5 bases and J by 1 base, and 12 bases separated the two germline ends. The germline V gene encodes CDR1 SGHTA and CDR2 FQGNSA. There are 14 residues in the CDR3. The DNA of the CDR3 is TGTGCCAGCAGCGAACAGGGGGGGTCCTACGAGCAGTACTTC. Protein sequence: CASSEQGGSYEQYF.

This clone has a single count. This chain uses TRBV7-2 with TRBJ2-1; the match to TRBD1 covers 9 bases. From germline, CDR1 is SGHTA and CDR2 FQGNSA. The length of the CDR3 is 14 residues. V lost 8 bases to trimming and J lost 3 bases; unmatched junction nucleotides: 5. CDR3 protein: CASSTGGFYNEQFF. CDR3 nucleotide sequence: TGTGCCAGCTCCACAGGGGGCTTCTACAATGAGCAGTTCTTC.

This clone was picked up one time. V and J are TRBV19 and TRBJ2-5; 8 bases match TRBD2. Germline loops: CDR1 LNHDA, CDR2 SQIVND (reference sequence). J gave up 2 bases and V 4 bases, and 6 bases lay outside the gene matches. The CDR3 runs 15 residues. The chain's CDR3 is CASSTPAGVQETQYF. CDR3 nucleotide sequence: TGTGCCAGTAGTACCCCAGCGGGGGTTCAAGAGACCCAGTACTTC. The full variable domain, with the rest looked up from reference TRBV19 and TRBJ2-5, is DGGITQSPKYLFRKEGQNVTLSCEQNLNHDAMYWYRQDPGQGLRLIYYSQIVNDFQKGDIAEGYSVSREKKESFPLTVTSAQKNPTAFYLCASSTPAGVQETQYFGPGTRLLVL.

The J gene is TRBJ2-3, the V gene TRBV11-2; a possible D gene is TRBD2 (6 bases). V was clipped by 8 bases and J by 3 bases, with 21 bases between them. The CDR3 extends over 16 amino acids. Germline CDR1 and CDR2: SGHAT and FQNNGV. CDR3 sequence: CASSLGGPRLTDTQYF. CDR3 coding DNA: TGTGCCAGCTCATTAGGAGGGCCGAGGTTGACAGATACGCAGTATTTT.

The chain uses TRBV6-5 and TRBJ1-1, with D possibly matching TRBD1 (6 bases). Germline values: CDR1 MNHEY, CDR2 SVGAGI. V was clipped by 4 bases and J by 1 base, with 10 bases between them. This CDR3 comprises 14 residues. CDR3 nucleotide sequence: TGTGCCAGCAGTTCCCCCAGGGGGAACACTGAAGCTTTCTTT. Encoded protein: CASSSPRGNTEAFF.

For the CDR3, the DNA is TGCGCCAGCAGTCAATACTACGCAGGGGGCAGGTACGAGCAGTACTTC. Translation: CASSQYYAGGRYEQYF. J is TRBJ2-7 and V is TRBV23-1; 8 bases are a match to TRBD1. TRBV23-1 counts as an open reading frame of uncertain function. This CDR3 region has 16 residues. V lost 1 base, J lost 4 bases, and 9 bases stayed unmatched.

The genes are TRBV4-1 and TRBJ2-1; 13 bases line up with TRBD2. V shed 3 bases, J shed 6 bases, and the junction held 5 bases outside the gene matches. The CDR3 runs 16 residues. CDR1 MGHRA and CDR2 YSYEKL come from the germline V gene. CDR3 loop: CASSQGGTSGTNEQFF. The CDR3 DNA reads TGCGCCAGCAGCCAGGGAGGGACTAGCGGGACCAATGAGCAGTTCTTC.

This rearrangement joins TRBV6-5 to TRBJ2-3; tentative D call: TRBD1 (6 bases). The V end was cut by 11 bases, the J end by 3 bases, with 9 bases between. CDR1 and CDR2 (germline): MNHEY, SVGAGI. The length of the CDR3 is 11 residues. The DNA for the CDR3 is TGTGCCGTCAGGGGTACAGATACGCAGTATTTT. It codes for CAVRGTDTQYF.

This clone was recorded once. The chain recombines TRBV30 with TRBJ1-1; the match to TRBD1 covers 9 bases. The CDR3 runs 13 residues. From germline, CDR1 is GTSNPN and CDR2 SVGIG (reference sequence). The V and J ends lost 4 bases and 5 bases, in that order; junction bases with no gene match: 5. The CDR3 coding sequence is TGTGCCTGGAATACAGGGGGCAGAACTGAAGCTTTCTTT. Translated, it gives CAWNTGGRTEAFF.

V is TRBV28 and J is TRBJ1-2, with 12 bases lining up with TRBD1. This CDR3 is 14 amino acids long. The germline CDR1 and CDR2 sequences are MDHEN and SYDVKM. V lost 3 bases and J lost 8; bases outside the gene matches: 4. The CDR3 here is CASSLGQGAKGYTF. The CDR3 bases are TGTGCCAGCAGTTTGGGACAGGGGGCGAAGGGCTACACCTTC.

V usage is TRBV5-1 and J usage is TRBJ2-1; 7 bases align to TRBD1. The CDR3 spans 14 residues. The trim removed 4 bases at V and 5 bases at J, leaving 6 bases unmatched. Germline V gene sequence: CDR1 SGHRS, CDR2 YFSETQ. In DNA form, the CDR3 reads TGCGCCAGCAGCGCCAGACAGGGAGACAATGAGCAGTTCTTC. This encodes CASSARQGDNEQFF.

J is TRBJ2-7 and V is TRBV6-5, with a possible D match to TRBD1 (6 bases). Germline loops: CDR1 MNHEY, CDR2 SVGAGI. The CDR3 runs 14 residues. The ends were cut back, 6 bases at V and 5 bases at J, with 17 bases in the middle. The CDR3 DNA reads TGTGCCAGCAGGCGGACTCTCTCAGGGGACGAGCAGTACTTC. It translates to CASRRTLSGDEQYF.

This rearrangement joins TRBV2 to TRBJ2-2; 7 nucleotides agree with TRBD2. Germline CDR1 reads SNHLY; CDR2 reads FYNNEI. CDR3 length: 14 residues. V was clipped by 7 bases and J by 3 bases; unmatched bases: 5. The CDR3 loop reads CASKGLGYTGELFF. The CDR3 DNA reads TGTGCCAGCAAAGGACTAGGATACACCGGGGAGCTGTTTTTT.

A remark on this clone: At one end the junction does not follow the germline gene, possibly because of a read error. The chain couples TRBV19 to TRBJ2-2, with 8 bases that match TRBD1. Germline assignment: CDR1 LNHDA and CDR2 SQIVND (reference sequence). The CDR3 has 15 amino acids. The CDR3: CASRRQGTNAGELFF. DNA of the CDR3: TGTGCCAGTCGGCGACAGGGGACGAACGCCGGGGAGCTGTTTTTT. Filled out from reference TRBV19 and TRBJ2-2, the complete variable domain reads DGGITQSPKYLFRKEGQNVTLSCEQNLNHDAMYWYRQDPGQGLRLIYYSQIVNDFQKGDIAEGYSVSREKKESFPLTVTSAQKNPTAFYLCASRRQGTNAGELFFGEGSRLTVL.

The chain links TRBV19 to TRBJ2-3; 9 bases line up with TRBD2. V lost 10 bases to trimming and J lost 2 bases; unmatched junction nucleotides: 16. This CDR3 spans 17 amino acids. The germline V gene has CDR1 LNHDA and CDR2 SQIVND (reference sequence). In DNA form, the CDR3 reads TGTGCCACTACGATAAAGTGGGCGGGAGGGCTCACAGATACGCAGTATTTT. Its protein is CATTIKWAGGLTDTQYF. The entire variable domain, with the rest obtained from reference TRBV19 and TRBJ2-3, is as follows: DGGITQSPKYLFRKEGQNVTLSCEQNLNHDAMYWYRQDPGQGLRLIYYSQIVNDFQKGDIAEGYSVSREKKESFPLTVTSAQKNPTAFYLCATTIKWAGGLTDTQYFGPGTRLTVL.

The chain couples TRBV7-2 to TRBJ1-2; 8 bases fit TRBD1. V was pared by 4 bases and J by 13 bases, with 11 bases of the junction left unmatched. This CDR3 has 13 residues. Looked up from germline, CDR1 is SGHTA and CDR2 is FQGNSA. The CDR3 nucleotides read TGTGCCAGCAGCTACGACAGGGGCTATGGGGGCACCTTC. Residues: CASSYDRGYGGTF.

There are a few counts of this clone. For the CDR3, the DNA is TGTGCCAGTAGTATAGATCTGGGGGGTAGGAGCACTGAAGCTTTCTTT. Its protein product is CASSIDLGGRSTEAFF. This chain connects TRBV19 to TRBJ1-1; tentatively, D is TRBD1 (5 bases). This CDR3 region has 16 residues. V was cut by 0 bases and J by 4 bases, with 15 bases left in between. Germline CDR1 LNHDA, CDR2 SQIVND (reference sequence).

This sequence joins TRBV5-1 and TRBJ2-7; TRBD2 is a possible D gene (7 bases). V was pared by 4 bases and J by 7 bases, with 27 bases between. Germline loops: CDR1 SGHRS, CDR2 YFSETQ. The CDR3 is made up of 17 amino acids. As DNA, the CDR3 is TGCGCCAGCAGCCCCGGGACGGCGGGGGCCCACCAAGAAGAGCAGTACTTC. Translated: CASSPGTAGAHQEEQYF. The whole variable domain, remainder taken from reference TRBV5-1 and TRBJ2-7, is KAGVTQTPRYLIKTRGQQVTLSCSPISGHRSVSWYQQTPGQGLQFLFEYFSETQRNKGNFPGRFSGRQFSNSRSEMNVSTLELGDSALYLCASSPGTAGAHQEEQYFGPGTRLTVT.